Here is one T cell receptor (beta chain) with its context. The junction shows a germline mismatch at one end, possibly a read error. Germline CDR1 MNHEY, CDR2 SVGAGI. The CDR3 has 12 residues. The data were obtained in a study of OX40 agonist ivuxolimab in advanced cancers. Libraries were prepared by immunoSEQ multiplex PCR; TCRdb keeps only in-frame clonotypes and omits some of them. The sample lists some 27,000 clones; almost 80% were seen once. This clonotype was sampled from an adult with an advanced solid tumor such as melanoma, head and neck, liver or kidney cancer. The rearrangement uses TRBV6-5 and TRBJ1-2; possible D gene TRBD1, 5 bases. This specimen consisted of CD4+ or CD8+ T cells sorted from blood, obtained in a trial of the OX40 agonist ivuxolimab. The DNA for the CDR3 is TGTGCCAGCAGTTACAGGACGGGGGATTGGGTCTTC. This encodes CASSYRTGDWVF.